This T cell receptor beta chain was captured in a study of CD8 T cells in Susac syndrome. An amount of RNA that ranged from roughly 0.45 to 1 ug was reverse transcribed with random hexamers. Each CDR3 protein is one row after TCRdb ran MiXCR on the immunoSEQ multiplex PCR reads. This sample yields some 120,000 distinct CDR3 sequences, of which around 95% are seen a single time; roughly 0.098% belongs to the top ten. The V and J ends lost 5 bases and 5 bases, in that order; junction bases with no gene match: 8. Germline values: CDR1 LNHDA, CDR2 SQIVND (reference sequence). The CDR3 contains 14 residues.

The specimen was CD4+ T cells from PBMCs. V gene TRBV19 combines with J gene TRBJ1-2; 7 nucleotides agree with TRBD1. The clonotype was recovered from a human donor in good health. In nucleotides, the CDR3 is TGTGCCAGTAGTTCCGGGACAGCCTCTTATGGCTACACCTTC. Translated, it gives CASSSGTASYGYTF.